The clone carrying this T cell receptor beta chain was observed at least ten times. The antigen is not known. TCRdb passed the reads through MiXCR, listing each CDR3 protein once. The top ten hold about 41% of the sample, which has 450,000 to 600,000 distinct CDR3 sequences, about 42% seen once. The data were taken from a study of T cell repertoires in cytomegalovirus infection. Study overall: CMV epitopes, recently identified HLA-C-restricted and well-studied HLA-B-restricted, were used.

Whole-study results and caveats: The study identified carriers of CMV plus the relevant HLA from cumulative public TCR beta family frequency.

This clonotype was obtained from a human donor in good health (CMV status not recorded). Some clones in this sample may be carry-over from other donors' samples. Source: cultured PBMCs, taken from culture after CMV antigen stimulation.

The CDR3 DNA follows: TGTGCCAGCAGCCCGGAGCTAGCGGGCACCGGGGAGCTGTTTTTT. Encoded protein: CASSPELAGTGELFF. The chain has TRBV7-2 and TRBJ2-2; TRBD2 agrees at 8 bases. CDR1 is SGHTA and CDR2 is FQGNSA in the germline V gene. V shed 5 bases, J shed 4 bases, and the junction held 6 bases outside the gene matches. The CDR3 is made up of 15 amino acids.